This T cell receptor (beta chain) was captured in a study of T cell changes during pregnancy in multiple sclerosis. V gave up 1 base and J gave up 0 bases, with 7 bases separating them. There are 14 residues in the CDR3. From germline, CDR1 is LNHDA and CDR2 SQIVND (reference sequence). Repertoires were generated with immunoSEQ multiplex PCR, while TCRdb's copy carries only in-frame clones and drops some. This sample has around 44,000 clones; 85% to 95% occur once, and the top ten carry roughly 1.4%. This receptor was identified in a female donor with multiple sclerosis, enrolled in a pregnancy study. Sequenced material: peripheral blood. The chain uses TRBV19 and TRBJ2-7, with D hard to call. The CDR3 protein is CASSIGLSSYEQYF. The CDR3, as DNA: TGTGCCAGTAGTATAGGCCTAAGCTCCTACGAGCAGTACTTC.